This T cell receptor (beta chain) was recovered during a study of T cell repertoires in cytomegalovirus infection. There are 13 residues in the CDR3. With 0 bases removed from V and 4 bases from J, the gap between germline ends came to 6 bases. CDR1 and CDR2 (germline): MNHEY, SVGAGI. General study points: Clonotypes of TCR beta that were HLA-C-restricted and CMV-specific dominated the ex vivo response.

One entry per CDR3 protein, called by TCRdb with MiXCR from the reads. Among 570,000 or so distinct CDR3 sequences listed, roughly 43% were seen once. For this clonotype: As yet, its antigen is unknown.

The origin of this receptor is a human donor in good health (CMV status not recorded). Some clones in this sample may be carry-over from other donors' samples. The V gene is TRBV6-5, the J gene TRBJ1-2, with no clear D. Sequenced here: cultured PBMCs, sampled from culture after CMV antigen stimulation. The CDR3 loop reads CASSYSQLYGYTF. CDR3 in DNA: TGTGCCAGCAGTTACTCGCAACTCTATGGCTACACCTTC.